Listed below are T cell receptor beta chains from one sample, sequenced in a study of blood T cell repertoires in COVID-19. Generated by immunoSEQ multiplex PCR, the TCRdb table keeps only in-frame clones and is missing some. The sample shows tens of thousands of clones, 80% to 95% of them seen only once. Sequencing used peripheral blood. The receptors here all came from a man aged 50 or older with active COVID-19. Each CDR3 is given with its conserved first and last residue. A D gene is named only where the DNA matches it firmly. Some rows have no size entry. The others give once, few or many, or a class for an expanded clone.

>TRBV19|TRBJ1-6|16|NA|NA
CASSIRQARNNSPLHF
TGTGCCAGTAGTATCCGGCAGGCCCGGAATAATTCACCCCTCCACTTT
>TRBV6-6|TRBJ2-7|15|NA|NA
CASSSSAGVSYEQYF
TGTGCCAGCAGTTCTTCCGCAGGCGTCTCCTACGAGCAGTACTTC
>TRBV5-1|TRBJ2-7|15|NA|NA
CASSLEQPRVHEQYF
TGCGCCAGCAGCTTGGAACAGCCCAGGGTCCACGAGCAGTACTTC
>TRBV6-2/TRBV6-3|TRBJ2-5|15|NA|NA
CASSYLLAEQETQYF
TGTGCCAGCAGTTATTTGTTGGCCGAACAAGAGACCCAGTACTTC
>TRBV28|TRBJ1-5|19|NA|NA
CASSFTGTELSWSNQPQHF
TGTGCCAGCAGTTTCACAGGGACGGAGTTGTCTTGGAGCAATCAGCCCCAGCATTTT
>TRBV7-8|TRBJ1-1|13|NA|NA
CASRPTANTEAFF
TGTGCCAGCAGACCGACAGCGAACACTGAAGCTTTCTTT
>TRBV24-1|TRBJ2-1|15|NA|NA
CATSVPGSVYNEQFF
TGTGCCACCAGTGTACCCGGGAGTGTCTACAATGAGCAGTTCTTC
>TRBV5-1|TRBJ2-7|16|TRBD2|NA
CASSLRSGGASYEQYF
TGCGCCAGCAGCTTGAGGTCCGGGGGGGCCTCCTACGAGCAGTACTTC
>TRBV30|TRBJ1-6|12|NA|NA
CAWGRSNSPLHF
TGTGCCTGGGGCCGGAGTAATTCACCCCTCCACTTT
>TRBV27|TRBJ2-7|13|NA|NA
CASSGVANYEQYF
TGTGCCAGCAGCGGGGTCGCCAACTACGAGCAGTACTTC
>TRBV6-2/TRBV6-3|TRBJ2-2|12|NA|NA
CASSLVVGELFF
TGTGCCAGCAGTCTAGTTGTCGGGGAGCTGTTTTTT
>TRBV5-1|TRBJ2-7|15|NA|once
CASSLVVGVVYEQYF
TGCGCCAGCAGCTTGGTGGTAGGGGTAGTCTACGAGCAGTACTTC
>TRBV4-2|TRBJ2-1|15|NA|NA
CASSAHYGDYNEQFF
TGTGCCAGCAGCGCCCACTACGGGGATTACAATGAGCAGTTCTTC